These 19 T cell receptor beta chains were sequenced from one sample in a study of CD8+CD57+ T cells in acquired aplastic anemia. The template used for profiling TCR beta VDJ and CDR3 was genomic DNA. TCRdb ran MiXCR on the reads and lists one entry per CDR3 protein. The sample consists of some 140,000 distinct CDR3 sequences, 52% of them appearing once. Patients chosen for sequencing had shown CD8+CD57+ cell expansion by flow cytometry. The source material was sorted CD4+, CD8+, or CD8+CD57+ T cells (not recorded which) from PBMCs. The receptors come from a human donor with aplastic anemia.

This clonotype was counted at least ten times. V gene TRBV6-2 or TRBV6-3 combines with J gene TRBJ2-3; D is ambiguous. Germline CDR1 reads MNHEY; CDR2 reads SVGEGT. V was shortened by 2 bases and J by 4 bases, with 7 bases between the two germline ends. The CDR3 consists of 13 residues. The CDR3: CASSYATADTQYF. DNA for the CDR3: TGTGCCAGCAGTTACGCCACCGCAGATACGCAGTATTTT.

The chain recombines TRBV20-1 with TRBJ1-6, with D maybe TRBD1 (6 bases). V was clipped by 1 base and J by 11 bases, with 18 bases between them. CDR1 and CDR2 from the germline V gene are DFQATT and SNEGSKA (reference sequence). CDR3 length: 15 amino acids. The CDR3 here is CSARASTGTSTPLHF. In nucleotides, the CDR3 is TGCAGTGCTAGAGCTTCTACCGGGACATCTACACCCCTCCACTTT.

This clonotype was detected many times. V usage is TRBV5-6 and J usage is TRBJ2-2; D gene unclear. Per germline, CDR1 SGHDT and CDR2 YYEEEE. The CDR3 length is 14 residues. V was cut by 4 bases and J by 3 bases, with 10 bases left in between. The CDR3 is CASSIRWDTGELFF. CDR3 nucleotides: TGTGCCAGCAGCATCCGTTGGGACACCGGGGAGCTGTTTTTT. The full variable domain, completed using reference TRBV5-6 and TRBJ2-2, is DAGVTQSPTHLIKTRGQQVTLRCSPKSGHDTVSWYQQALGQGPQFIFQYYEEEERQRGNFPDRFSGHQFPNYSSELNVNALLLGDSALYLCASSIRWDTGELFFGEGSRLTVL.

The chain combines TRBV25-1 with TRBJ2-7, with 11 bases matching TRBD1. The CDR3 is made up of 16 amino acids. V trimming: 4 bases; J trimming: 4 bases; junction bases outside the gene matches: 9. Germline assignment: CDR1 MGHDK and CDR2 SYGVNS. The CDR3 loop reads CASSADRDRGSYEQYF. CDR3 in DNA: TGTGCCAGCAGTGCCGATCGGGACAGGGGGAGTTACGAGCAGTACTTC.

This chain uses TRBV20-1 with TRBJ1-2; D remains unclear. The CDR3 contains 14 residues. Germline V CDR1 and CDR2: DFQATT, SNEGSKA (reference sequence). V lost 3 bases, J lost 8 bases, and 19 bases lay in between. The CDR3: CSASVRARLGGYTF. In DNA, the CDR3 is TGCAGTGCTAGCGTACGGGCGAGGTTGGGGGGCTACACCTTC.

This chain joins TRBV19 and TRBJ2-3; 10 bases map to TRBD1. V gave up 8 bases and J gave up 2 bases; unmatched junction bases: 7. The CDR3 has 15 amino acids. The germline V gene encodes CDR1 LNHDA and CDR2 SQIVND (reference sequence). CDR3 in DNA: TGTGCCAGTGACAGGGGGCCTGTTTTCACAGATACGCAGTATTTT. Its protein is CASDRGPVFTDTQYF.

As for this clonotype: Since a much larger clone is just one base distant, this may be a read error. The CDR3 spells CASSLASRPYNEQVF. The CDR3 bases are TGTGCCAGCAGCTTGGCTAGCAGACCCTACAATGAGCAGGTCTTC. J is TRBJ2-1 and V is TRBV5-6, with D perhaps matching TRBD2 (5 bases). Germline CDR1 SGHDT, CDR2 YYEEEE. The CDR3 loop spans 15 amino acids.

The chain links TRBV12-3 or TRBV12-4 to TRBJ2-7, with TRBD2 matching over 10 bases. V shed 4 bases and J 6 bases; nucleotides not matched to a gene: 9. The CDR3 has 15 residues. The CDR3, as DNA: TGTGCCAGCAGTTCACAAGCGGGAGGGCTTGTCGAGCAGTACTTC. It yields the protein CASSSQAGGLVEQYF.

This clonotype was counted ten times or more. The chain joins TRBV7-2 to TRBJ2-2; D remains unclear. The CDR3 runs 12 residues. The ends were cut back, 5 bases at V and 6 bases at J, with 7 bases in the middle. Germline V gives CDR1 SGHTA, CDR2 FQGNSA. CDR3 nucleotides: TGTGCCAGCAGCCTAGGGTCCGGGGAGCTGTTTTTT. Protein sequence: CASSLGSGELFF.

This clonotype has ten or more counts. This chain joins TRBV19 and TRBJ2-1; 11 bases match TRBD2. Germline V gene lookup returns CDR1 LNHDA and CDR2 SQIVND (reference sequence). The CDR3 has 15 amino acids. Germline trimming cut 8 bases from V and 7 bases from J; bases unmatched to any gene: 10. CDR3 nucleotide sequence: TGTGCCAGTTCAACGATGGGACTAGCGGTTAATGAGCAGTTCTTC. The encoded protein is CASSTMGLAVNEQFF.

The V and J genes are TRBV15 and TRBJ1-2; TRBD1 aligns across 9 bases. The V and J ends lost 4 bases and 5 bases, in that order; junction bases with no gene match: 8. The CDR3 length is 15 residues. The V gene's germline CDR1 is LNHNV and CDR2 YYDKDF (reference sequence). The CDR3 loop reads CATSNHRGQGYGYTF. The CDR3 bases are TGTGCCACCAGCAATCACAGGGGGCAGGGGTATGGCTACACCTTC.

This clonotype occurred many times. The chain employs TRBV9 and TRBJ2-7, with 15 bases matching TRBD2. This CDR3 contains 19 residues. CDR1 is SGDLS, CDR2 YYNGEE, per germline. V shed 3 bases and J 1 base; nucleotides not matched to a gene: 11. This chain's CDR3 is CASSAPVGTSGGQSYEQYF. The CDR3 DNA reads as TGTGCCAGCAGCGCTCCGGTAGGGACTAGCGGGGGGCAGTCCTACGAGCAGTACTTC.

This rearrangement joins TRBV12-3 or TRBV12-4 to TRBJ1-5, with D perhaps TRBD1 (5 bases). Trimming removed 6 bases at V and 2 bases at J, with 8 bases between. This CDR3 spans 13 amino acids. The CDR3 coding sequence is TGTGCCAGCAGGGTAGGGGGCAATCAGCCCCAGCATTTT. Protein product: CASRVGGNQPQHF.

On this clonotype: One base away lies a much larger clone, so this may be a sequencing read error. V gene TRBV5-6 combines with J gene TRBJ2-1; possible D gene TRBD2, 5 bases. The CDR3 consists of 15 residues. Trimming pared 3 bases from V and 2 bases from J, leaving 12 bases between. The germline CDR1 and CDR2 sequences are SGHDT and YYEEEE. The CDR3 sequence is CASSSYPGTYNEQFF. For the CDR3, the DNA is TGTGCCAGCAGCTCGTATCCGGGGACCTACAATGAGCAGTTCTTC.

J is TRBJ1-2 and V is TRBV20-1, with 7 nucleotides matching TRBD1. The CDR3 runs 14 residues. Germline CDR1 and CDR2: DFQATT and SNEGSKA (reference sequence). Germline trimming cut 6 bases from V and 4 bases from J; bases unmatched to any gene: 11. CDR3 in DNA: TGCAGTGCCCGTATTCGACAGGGAGGCTATGGCTACACCTTC. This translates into CSARIRQGGYGYTF.

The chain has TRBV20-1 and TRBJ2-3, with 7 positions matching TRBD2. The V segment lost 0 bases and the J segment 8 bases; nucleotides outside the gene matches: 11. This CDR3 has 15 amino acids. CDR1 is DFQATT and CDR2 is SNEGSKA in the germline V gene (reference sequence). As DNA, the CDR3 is TGCAGTGCTAGAGATAGCGGGCAGGGACGCGGTACGCAGTATTTT. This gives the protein CSARDSGQGRGTQYF.

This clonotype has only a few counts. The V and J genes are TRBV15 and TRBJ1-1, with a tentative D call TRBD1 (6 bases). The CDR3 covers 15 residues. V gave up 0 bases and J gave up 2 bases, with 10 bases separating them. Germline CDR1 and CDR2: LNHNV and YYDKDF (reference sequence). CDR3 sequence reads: CATSREGARNTEAFF. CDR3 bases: TGTGCCACCAGCAGAGAGGGGGCCCGAAACACTGAAGCTTTCTTT.

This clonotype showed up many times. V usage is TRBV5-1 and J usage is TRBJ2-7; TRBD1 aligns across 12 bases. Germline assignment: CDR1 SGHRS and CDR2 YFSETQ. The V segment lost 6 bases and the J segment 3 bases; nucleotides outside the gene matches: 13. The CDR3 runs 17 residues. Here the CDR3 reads CASILSGTGGEDYEQYF. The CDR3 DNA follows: TGCGCCAGCATTTTATCCGGGACAGGGGGCGAGGACTACGAGCAGTACTTC. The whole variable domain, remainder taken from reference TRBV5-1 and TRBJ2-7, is KAGVTQTPRYLIKTRGQQVTLSCSPISGHRSVSWYQQTPGQGLQFLFEYFSETQRNKGNFPGRFSGRQFSNSRSEMNVSTLELGDSALYLCASILSGTGGEDYEQYFGPGTRLTVT.

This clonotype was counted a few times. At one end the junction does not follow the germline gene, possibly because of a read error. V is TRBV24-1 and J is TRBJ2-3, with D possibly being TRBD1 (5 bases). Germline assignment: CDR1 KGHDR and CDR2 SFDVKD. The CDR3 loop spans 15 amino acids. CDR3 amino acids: CASSLSTANTDTQYF. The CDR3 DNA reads TGTGCCAGCAGTTTATCGACAGCCAACACAGATACGCAGTATTTT.